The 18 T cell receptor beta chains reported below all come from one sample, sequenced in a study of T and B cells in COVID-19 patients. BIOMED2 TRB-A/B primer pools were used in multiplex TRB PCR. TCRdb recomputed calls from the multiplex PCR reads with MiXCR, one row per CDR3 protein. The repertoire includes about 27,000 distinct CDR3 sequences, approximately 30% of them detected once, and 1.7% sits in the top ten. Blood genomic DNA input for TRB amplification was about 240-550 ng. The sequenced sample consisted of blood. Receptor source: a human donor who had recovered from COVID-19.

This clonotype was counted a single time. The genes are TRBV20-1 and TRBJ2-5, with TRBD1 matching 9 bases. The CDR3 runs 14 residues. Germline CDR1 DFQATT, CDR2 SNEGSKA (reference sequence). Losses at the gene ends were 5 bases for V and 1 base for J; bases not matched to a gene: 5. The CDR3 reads CSAHRGPGQETQYF. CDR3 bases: TGCAGTGCTCACAGGGGGCCCGGCCAAGAGACCCAGTACTTC.

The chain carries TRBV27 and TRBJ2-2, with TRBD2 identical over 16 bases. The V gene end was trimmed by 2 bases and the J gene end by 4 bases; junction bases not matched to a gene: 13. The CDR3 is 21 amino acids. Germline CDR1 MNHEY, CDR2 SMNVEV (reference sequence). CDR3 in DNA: TGTGCCAGCAGTTTAGGACTAGGGGGACTAGCGGGGGGGCGTGGCACCGGGGAGCTGTTTTTT. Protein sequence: CASSLGLGGLAGGRGTGELFF.

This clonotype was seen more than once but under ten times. CDR3 residues: CASSRAGVYSYEQYF. CDR3 bases: TGTGCCAGCAGCCGTGCTGGGGTATACTCCTACGAGCAGTACTTC. The chain links TRBV5-4 to TRBJ2-7, with D unresolved. V was shortened by 4 bases and J by 0 bases, with 14 bases between the two germline ends. The CDR3 is 15 amino acids. In germline, CDR1 is SGHNT, CDR2 YYREEE (reference sequence).

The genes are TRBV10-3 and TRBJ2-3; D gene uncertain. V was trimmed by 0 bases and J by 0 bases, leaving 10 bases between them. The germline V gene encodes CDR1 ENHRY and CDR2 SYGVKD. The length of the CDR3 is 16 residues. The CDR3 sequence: CAISESKQISTDTQYF. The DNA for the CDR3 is TGTGCCATCAGTGAGTCGAAACAGATAAGCACAGATACGCAGTATTTT.

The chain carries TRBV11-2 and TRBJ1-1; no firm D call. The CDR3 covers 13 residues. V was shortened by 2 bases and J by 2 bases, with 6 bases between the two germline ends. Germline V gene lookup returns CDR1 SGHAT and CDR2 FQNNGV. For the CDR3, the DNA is TGTGCCAGCAGCTTATGGGCCAACACTGAAGCTTTCTTT. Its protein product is CASSLWANTEAFF.

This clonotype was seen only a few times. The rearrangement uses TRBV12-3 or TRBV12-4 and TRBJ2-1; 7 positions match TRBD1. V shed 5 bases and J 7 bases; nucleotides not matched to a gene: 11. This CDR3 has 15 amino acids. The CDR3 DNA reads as TGTGCCAGCAGTGCGACAGGGTCAGGATGGAATGAGCAGTTCTTC. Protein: CASSATGSGWNEQFF.

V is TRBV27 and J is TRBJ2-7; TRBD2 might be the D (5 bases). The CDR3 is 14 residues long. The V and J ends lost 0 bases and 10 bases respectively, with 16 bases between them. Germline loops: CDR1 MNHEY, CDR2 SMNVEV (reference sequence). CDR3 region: CASSLSKGDTGQYF. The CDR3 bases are TGTGCCAGCAGTTTATCGAAAGGTGACACGGGACAGTACTTC.

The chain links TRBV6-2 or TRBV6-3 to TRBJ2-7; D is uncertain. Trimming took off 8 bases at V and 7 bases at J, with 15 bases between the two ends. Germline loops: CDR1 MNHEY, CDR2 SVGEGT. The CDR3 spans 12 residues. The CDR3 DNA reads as TGTGCCAGCTCCGATCACGCCCGGGAGCAGTACTTC. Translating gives CASSDHAREQYF.

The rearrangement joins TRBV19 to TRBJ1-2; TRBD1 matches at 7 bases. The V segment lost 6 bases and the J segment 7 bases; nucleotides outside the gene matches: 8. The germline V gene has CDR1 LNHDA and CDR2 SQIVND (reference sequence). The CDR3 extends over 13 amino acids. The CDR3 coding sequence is TGTGCCAGTAGGGGACAGTCTTTCGGTGGCTACACCTTC. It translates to CASRGQSFGGYTF.

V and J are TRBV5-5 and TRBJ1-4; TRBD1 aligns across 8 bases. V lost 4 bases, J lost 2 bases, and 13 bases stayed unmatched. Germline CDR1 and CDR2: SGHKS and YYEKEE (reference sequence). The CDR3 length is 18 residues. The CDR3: CASSRDMDRVATNEKLFF. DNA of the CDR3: TGTGCCAGCAGCCGGGATATGGACAGGGTTGCCACTAATGAAAAACTGTTTTTT.

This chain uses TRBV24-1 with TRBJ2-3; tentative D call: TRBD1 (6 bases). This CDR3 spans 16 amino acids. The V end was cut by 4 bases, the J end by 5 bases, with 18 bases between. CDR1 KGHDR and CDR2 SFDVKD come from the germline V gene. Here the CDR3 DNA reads TGTGCCACCAGTGACTTAACAGGGTTTGGGGGAGATACGCAGTATTTT. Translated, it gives CATSDLTGFGGDTQYF.

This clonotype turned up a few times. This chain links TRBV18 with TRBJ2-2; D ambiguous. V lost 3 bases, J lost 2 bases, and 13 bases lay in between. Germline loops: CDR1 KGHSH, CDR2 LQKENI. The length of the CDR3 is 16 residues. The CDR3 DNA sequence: TGTGCCAGCTCACCCCTCGGGCTCACTAACACCGGGGAGCTGTTTTTT. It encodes CASSPLGLTNTGELFF. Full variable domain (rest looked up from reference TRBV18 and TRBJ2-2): NAGVMQNPRHLVRRRGQEARLRCSPMKGHSHVYWYRQLPEEGLKFMVYLQKENIIDESGMPKERFSAEFPKEGPSILRIQQVVRGDSAAYFCASSPLGLTNTGELFFGEGSRLTVL.

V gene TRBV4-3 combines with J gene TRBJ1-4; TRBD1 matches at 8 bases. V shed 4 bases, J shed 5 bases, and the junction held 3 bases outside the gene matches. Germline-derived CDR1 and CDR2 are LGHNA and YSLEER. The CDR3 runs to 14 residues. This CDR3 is CASSPTGGNEKLFF. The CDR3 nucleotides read TGCGCCAGCAGCCCTACAGGGGGGAATGAAAAACTGTTTTTT.

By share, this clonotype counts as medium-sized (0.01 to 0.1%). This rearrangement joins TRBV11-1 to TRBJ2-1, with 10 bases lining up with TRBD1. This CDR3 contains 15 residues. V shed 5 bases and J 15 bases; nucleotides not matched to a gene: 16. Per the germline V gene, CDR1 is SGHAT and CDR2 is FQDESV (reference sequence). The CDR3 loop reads CASSTRTGGKTSMFF. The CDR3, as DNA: TGTGCCAGCAGCACTCGGACAGGGGGGAAAACAAGTATGTTCTTC.

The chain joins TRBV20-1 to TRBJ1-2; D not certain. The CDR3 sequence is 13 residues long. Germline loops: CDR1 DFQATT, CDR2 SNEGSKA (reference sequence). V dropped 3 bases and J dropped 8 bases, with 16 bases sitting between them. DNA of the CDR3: TGCAGTGCTAGTTTAGGCCGCCTGGGAGGCTACACCTTC. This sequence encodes CSASLGRLGGYTF.

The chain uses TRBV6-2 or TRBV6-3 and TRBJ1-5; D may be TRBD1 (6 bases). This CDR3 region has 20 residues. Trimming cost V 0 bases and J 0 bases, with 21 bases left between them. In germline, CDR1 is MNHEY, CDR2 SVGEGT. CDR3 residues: CASSYSRGGAKSYSNQPQHF. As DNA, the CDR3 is TGTGCCAGCAGTTACTCAAGGGGGGGCGCGAAGAGTTATAGCAATCAGCCCCAGCATTTT.

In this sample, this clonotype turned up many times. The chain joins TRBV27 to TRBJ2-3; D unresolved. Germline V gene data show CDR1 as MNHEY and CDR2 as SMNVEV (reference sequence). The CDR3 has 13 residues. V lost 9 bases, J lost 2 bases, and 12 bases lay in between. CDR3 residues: CASTARPTDTQYF. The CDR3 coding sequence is TGTGCCAGTACAGCGAGGCCCACAGATACGCAGTATTTT.

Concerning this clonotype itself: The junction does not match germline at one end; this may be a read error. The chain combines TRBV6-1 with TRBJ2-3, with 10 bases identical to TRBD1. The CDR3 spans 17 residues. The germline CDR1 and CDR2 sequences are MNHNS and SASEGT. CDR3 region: CTSTFHTGTGGTDTQYF. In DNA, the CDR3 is TGTACCAGCACCTTCCACACCGGGACAGGGGGCACAGATACGCAGTATTTT.